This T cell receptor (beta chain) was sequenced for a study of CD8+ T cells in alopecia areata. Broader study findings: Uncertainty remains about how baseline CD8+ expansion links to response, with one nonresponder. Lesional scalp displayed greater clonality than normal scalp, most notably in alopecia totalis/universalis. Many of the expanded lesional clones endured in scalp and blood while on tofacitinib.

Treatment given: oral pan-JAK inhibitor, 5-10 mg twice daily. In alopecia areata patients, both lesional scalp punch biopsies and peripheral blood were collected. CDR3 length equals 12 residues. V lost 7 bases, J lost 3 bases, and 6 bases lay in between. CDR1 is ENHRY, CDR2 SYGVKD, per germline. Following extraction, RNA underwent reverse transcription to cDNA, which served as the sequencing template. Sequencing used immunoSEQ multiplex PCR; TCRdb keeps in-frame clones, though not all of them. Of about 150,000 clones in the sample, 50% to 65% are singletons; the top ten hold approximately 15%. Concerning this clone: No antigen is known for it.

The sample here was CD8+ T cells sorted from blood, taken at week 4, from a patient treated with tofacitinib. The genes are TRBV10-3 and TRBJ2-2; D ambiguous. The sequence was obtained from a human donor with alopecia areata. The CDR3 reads CAITRDTGELFF. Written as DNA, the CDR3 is TGTGCCATCACCCGAGACACCGGGGAGCTGTTTTTT.